These T cell receptor beta chains were read from a single sample in a study of PD-L1 blockade in urothelial cancer. Profiling relied on immunoSEQ multiplex PCR, and the TCRdb table lists in-frame clones only, not all of them. The data hold 72,000 or so clones, with 86% observed a single time. Sequenced here: PBMCs, sampled around atezolizumab (anti-PD-L1) treatment. These receptors all stem from a man in his fifties or sixties with urothelial cancer. Both conserved end residues are part of each CDR3. Each record gives: J gene, D gene, clone size, V gene, CDR3 protein, CDR3 DNA. D genes are given only for firm matches. Some rows have no size entry. The others give once, few or many, or a class for an expanded clone.

TRBJ2-3 | TRBD1 | NA | TRBV11-2 | CASSRQGSVTDTQYF | TGTGCCAGCAGCAGACAGGGGTCGGTGACAGATACGCAGTATTTT
TRBJ1-1 | TRBD1 | NA | TRBV5-5 | CASSQQGANTEAFF | TGTGCCAGCAGTCAACAGGGGGCAAACACTGAAGCTTTCTTT
TRBJ1-1 | NA | NA | TRBV7-9 | CASSFDSHTEAFF | TGTGCCAGCAGCTTCGACAGTCACACTGAAGCTTTCTTT
TRBJ2-2 | NA | NA | TRBV18 | CASSPQNTGELFF | TGTGCCAGCTCACCCCAGAACACCGGGGAGCTGTTTTTT
TRBJ2-7 | TRBD2 | few | TRBV2 | CASSEPPSGGTYEQYF | TGTGCCAGCAGTGAGCCGCCGAGCGGGGGGACCTACGAGCAGTACTTC
TRBJ1-3 | NA | NA | TRBV6-6 | CASSSGQPLSGNTIYF | TGTGCCAGCAGTTCTGGACAGCCTCTCTCTGGAAACACCATATATTTT
TRBJ1-2 | TRBD1 | NA | TRBV7-2 | CASSLVRDRGPGYTF | TGTGCCAGCAGCCTTGTCCGGGACAGGGGGCCTGGCTACACCTTC
TRBJ2-5 | NA | few | TRBV4-2 | CASSQVRGPGETQYF | TGTGCCAGCAGCCAAGTGCGGGGGCCGGGTGAGACCCAGTACTTC
TRBJ1-3 | NA | NA | TRBV2 | CASSEGHSSGNTIYF | TGTGCCAGCAGTGAAGGACACAGCTCTGGAAACACCATATATTTT
TRBJ1-5 | NA | NA | TRBV19 | CASSIADSRQPQHF | TGTGCCAGTAGTATAGCGGACAGTCGTCAGCCCCAGCATTTT
TRBJ2-1 | TRBD1 | NA | TRBV5-8 | CASSQRLKGANEQFF | TGTGCCAGCAGCCAGAGACTCAAGGGGGCCAATGAGCAGTTCTTC
TRBJ1-6 | NA | NA | TRBV7-6 | CASSLDRYNSPLHF | TGTGCCAGCAGCTTGGACAGATATAATTCACCCCTCCACTTT
TRBJ2-5 | TRBD2 | NA | TRBV7-3 | CASSSAGGRETQYF | TGTGCCAGCAGCTCAGCGGGGGGGCGGGAGACCCAGTACTTC
TRBJ2-2 | NA | NA | TRBV6-1 | CASSPYRGHNGKLFF | TGTGCCAGCAGTCCTTATCGCGGGCATAACGGGAAGCTGTTTTTT